These 5 T cell receptor beta chains came from one sample sequenced in a study of beta chain features in type 1 diabetes. General study findings and limits: In all four CD4+ subsets, TCRB CDR3 length was significantly, moderately reduced in type 1 diabetes.

These receptors' targets are unknown. Of the isolated RNA, all was reverse transcribed, and so the sequenced material was expressed TCRB transcripts. Sequenced by immunoSEQ multiplex PCR; TCRdb stores in-frame clones only, minus some. The sample records hundreds of thousands of clones, 15% being singletons. Sequencing was carried out using naive CD4+ T cells from blood. These receptors were obtained from a young man with type 1 diabetes.

This chain links TRBV19 with TRBJ2-7; 7 bases are shared with TRBD1. The V gene's germline CDR1 is LNHDA and CDR2 SQIVND (reference sequence). The CDR3 has 13 residues. After removal of 10 bases from V and 2 bases from J, the junction contained 8 bases not matched to a gene. The CDR3 loop is CATSTGTAYEQYF. DNA of the CDR3: TGTGCCACCTCCACCGGGACAGCCTACGAGCAGTACTTC.

The sample holds a few counts of this clone. J is TRBJ1-1 and V is TRBV9; no clear D. V lost 2 bases and J lost 4, with 9 bases in between. Germline assignment: CDR1 SGDLS and CDR2 YYNGEE. This CDR3 has 13 amino acids. For the CDR3, the DNA is TGTGCCAGCAGCGTTTTAGAGGGCACTGAAGCTTTCTTT. Residues: CASSVLEGTEAFF.

This clone was observed a handful of times. The CDR3 nucleotides read TGTGCCAGCAGCTACTCCGGGACTAGCGGGCAAGAGACCCAGTACTTC. It translates to CASSYSGTSGQETQYF. V is TRBV11-3 and J is TRBJ2-5; 12 positions agree with TRBD2. This CDR3 contains 16 residues. Germline V lookup: CDR1 SGHNT, CDR2 YENEEA. The V and J ends lost 4 bases and 2 bases, in that order; junction bases with no gene match: 5.

In its sample, this clone was seen a few times. The chain joins TRBV11-3 to TRBJ2-3; no clear D gene. CDR3 size: 12 residues. Germline V gene data show CDR1 as SGHNT and CDR2 as YENEEA. V shed 0 bases and J shed 6 bases, with 4 bases lying between them. CDR3: CASSLDADTQYF. The CDR3 nucleotides read TGTGCCAGCAGCTTAGATGCGGATACGCAGTATTTT.

This chain links TRBV7-8 with TRBJ2-3; the match to TRBD2 covers 13 bases. After removal of 5 bases from V and 0 bases from J, the junction contained 11 bases not matched to a gene. This CDR3 has 19 residues. The germline CDR1 and CDR2 sequences are SGHVS and FQNEAQ. The CDR3 bases are TGTGCCAGCAGCAGAAATCGGACTAGCGGGGGTTCCAGCACAGATACGCAGTATTTT. Translated: CASSRNRTSGGSSTDTQYF.